This TCR beta chain is drawn from a study of T cell repertoires in cytomegalovirus infection. Study in general: HLA-C-restricted CMV epitopes, recently identified, and well-studied HLA-B-restricted ones were used by the study. Shared public TCR beta signatures pointed to both CMV infection and a matching HLA type. Findings and caveats of the study: CMV carriers with the relevant HLA were identified by cumulative public TCR beta family frequency. HLA-C-restricted CMV clonotypes gave the most frequent clonotype in two of eight donors.

TCRdb re-called the reads with MiXCR, one entry per CDR3 protein. Among about 920,000 distinct CDR3 sequences listed, under 40% were seen once. Between the trimmed V and J ends, which lost 5 bases and 6 bases, there was a span of 16 bases. The CDR3 is 14 residues long. CDR1 SEHNR and CDR2 FQNEAQ come from the germline V gene (reference sequence). Regarding this clonotype: The target antigen is unknown.

This TCR was recovered from a human donor in good health (CMV status not recorded). Some clones in this sample may be carry-over from other donors' samples. Sequenced here: cultured CD8+ T cells from PBMCs, sampled from culture after CMV antigen stimulation. The V call is TRBV7-9, the J call TRBJ1-2, with a tentative D call TRBD1 (5 bases). The CDR3 nucleotides read TGTGCCAGCAGCCAGGGAAACCCGTTACATGGCTACACCTTC. Translating it yields CASSQGNPLHGYTF.